Sequencing of this TCR beta chain was carried out in a study of cytomegalovirus exposure and HLA in healthy donors. On the study more broadly: There were 75 million to 95 million unique TCRs (from HLA-typed donors) in an early data release.

Points from the study as a whole: A missense DCLRE1C variant was associated with V- and J-gene trimming of TCR beta chains in a later analysis, and an independent cohort replicated the association. According to an earlier analysis, most TCR beta V segments yielded productive rearrangements about 87% or about 30% of the time. Only CMV serostatus was available as immune exposure information.

Points on this clone: Antigen unknown.

A multiplex PCR was run with 60 Vbeta primers and 13 Jbeta primers. Repertoires were generated with immunoSEQ multiplex PCR, while TCRdb's copy carries only in-frame clones and drops some. Counted here are about 130,000 clones, roughly three quarters occurring once; the ten biggest clones make up over 0.8%. The sample consisted of PBMCs. This clonotype was obtained from a woman in her sixties or seventies in good health and CMV-seronegative.

This CDR3 is CASSLSRTGELFF. The DNA of the CDR3 is TGTGCCAGCAGTTTATCGAGAACCGGGGAGCTGTTTTTT. The rearrangement uses TRBV27 and TRBJ2-2; the D is unclear. Germline V gene lookup returns CDR1 MNHEY and CDR2 SMNVEV (reference sequence). With 0 bases removed from V and 5 bases from J, the gap between germline ends came to 4 bases. The CDR3 covers 13 residues.